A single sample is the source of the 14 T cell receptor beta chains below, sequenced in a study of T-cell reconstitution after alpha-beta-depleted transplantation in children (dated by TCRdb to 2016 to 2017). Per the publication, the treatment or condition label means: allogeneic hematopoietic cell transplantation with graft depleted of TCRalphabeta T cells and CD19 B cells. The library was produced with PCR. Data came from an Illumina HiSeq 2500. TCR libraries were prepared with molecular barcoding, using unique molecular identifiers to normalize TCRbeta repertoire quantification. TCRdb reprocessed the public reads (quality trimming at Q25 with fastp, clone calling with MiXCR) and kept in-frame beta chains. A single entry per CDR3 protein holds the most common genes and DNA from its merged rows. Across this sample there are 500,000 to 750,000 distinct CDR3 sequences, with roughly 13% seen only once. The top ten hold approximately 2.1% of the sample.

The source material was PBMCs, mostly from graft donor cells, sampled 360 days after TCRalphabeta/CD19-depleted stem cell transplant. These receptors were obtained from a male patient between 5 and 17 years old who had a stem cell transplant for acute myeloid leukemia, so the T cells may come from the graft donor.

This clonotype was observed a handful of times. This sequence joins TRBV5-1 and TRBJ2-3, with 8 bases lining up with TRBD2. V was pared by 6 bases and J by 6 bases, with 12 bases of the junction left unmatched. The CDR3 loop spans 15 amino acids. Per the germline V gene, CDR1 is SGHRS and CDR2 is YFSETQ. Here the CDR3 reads CASKSSGSILDTQYF. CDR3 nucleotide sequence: TGCGCCAGCAAATCCAGCGGGAGTATATTGGATACGCAGTATTTT.

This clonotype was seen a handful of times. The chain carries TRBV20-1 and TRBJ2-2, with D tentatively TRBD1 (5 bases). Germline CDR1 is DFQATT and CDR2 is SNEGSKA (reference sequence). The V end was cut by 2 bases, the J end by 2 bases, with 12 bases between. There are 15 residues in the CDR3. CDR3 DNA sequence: TGCAGTGCTAGACGTGGGGCGATTAACACCGGGGAGCTGTTTTTT. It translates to CSARRGAINTGELFF.

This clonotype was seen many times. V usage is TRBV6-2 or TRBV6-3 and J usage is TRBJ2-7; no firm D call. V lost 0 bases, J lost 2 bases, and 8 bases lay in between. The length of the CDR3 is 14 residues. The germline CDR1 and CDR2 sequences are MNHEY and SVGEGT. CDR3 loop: CASSYSSLPYEQYF. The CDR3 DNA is TGTGCCAGCAGTTACTCGAGCCTCCCCTACGAGCAGTACTTC.

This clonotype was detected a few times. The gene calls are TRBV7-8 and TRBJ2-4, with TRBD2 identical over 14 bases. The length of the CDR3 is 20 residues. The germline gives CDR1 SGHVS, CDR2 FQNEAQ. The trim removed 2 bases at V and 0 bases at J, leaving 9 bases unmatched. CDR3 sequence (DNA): TGTGCCAGCAGCTTATATCGGACTAGCGGGAGGATCCTAGCCAAAAACATTCAGTACTTC. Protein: CASSLYRTSGRILAKNIQYF.

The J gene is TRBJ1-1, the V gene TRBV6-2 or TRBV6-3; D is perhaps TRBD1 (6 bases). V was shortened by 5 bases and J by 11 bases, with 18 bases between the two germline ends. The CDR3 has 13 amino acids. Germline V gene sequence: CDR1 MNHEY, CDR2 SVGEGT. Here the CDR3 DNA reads TGTGCCAGCAGTACAGGGACACGATTCGCGGCTTTCTTT. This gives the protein CASSTGTRFAAFF.

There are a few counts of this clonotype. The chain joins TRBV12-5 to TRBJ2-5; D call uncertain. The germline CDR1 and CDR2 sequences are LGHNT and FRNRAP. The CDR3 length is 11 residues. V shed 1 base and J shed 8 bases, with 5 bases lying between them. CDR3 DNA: TGTGCTAGTGGTTTGGGAGTTACCCAGTACTTC. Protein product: CASGLGVTQYF.

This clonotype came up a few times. The CDR3 nucleotides are TGCAGCGCCGGGACTAGCGGGCGAATTCCGTTTTTT. Amino acids: CSAGTSGRIPFF. The rearrangement links TRBV29-1 to TRBJ2-2, with TRBD2 matching 12 bases. Germline CDR1 is SQVTM and CDR2 is ANQGSEA. Trimming at V came to 7 bases and at J to 16 bases, leaving 10 bases not matched to a gene. The CDR3 runs 12 residues.

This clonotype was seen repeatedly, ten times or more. The CDR3: CASSSSNEKLFF. The DNA of the CDR3 is TGTGCCAGCAGTTCCTCGAATGAAAAACTGTTTTTT. V gene TRBV28 combines with J gene TRBJ1-4; D is ambiguous. The germline V and J ends were trimmed by 4 bases and 5 bases, with 5 bases remaining between them. In germline, CDR1 is MDHEN, CDR2 SYDVKM. The CDR3 is 12 amino acids.

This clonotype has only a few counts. This chain's CDR3 is CASSWRGTSVFRSYF. The CDR3 region has the DNA TGTGCCAGCAGTTGGAGGGGGACTAGCGTTTTTAGGTCGTACTTC. The chain carries TRBV7-8 and TRBJ2-7; TRBD2 matches 10 bases. Unmatched junction bases numbered 17, after V lost 6 bases and J lost 12 bases. The CDR3 is 15 residues long. The germline CDR1 and CDR2 sequences are SGHVS and FQNEAQ.

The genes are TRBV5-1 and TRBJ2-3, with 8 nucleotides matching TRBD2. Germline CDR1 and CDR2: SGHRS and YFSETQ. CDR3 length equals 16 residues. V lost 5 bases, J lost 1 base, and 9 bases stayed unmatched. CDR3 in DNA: TGCGCCAGCAGGCCGTCGGCGGGAGGCCGCACAGATACGCAGTATTTT. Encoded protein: CASRPSAGGRTDTQYF.

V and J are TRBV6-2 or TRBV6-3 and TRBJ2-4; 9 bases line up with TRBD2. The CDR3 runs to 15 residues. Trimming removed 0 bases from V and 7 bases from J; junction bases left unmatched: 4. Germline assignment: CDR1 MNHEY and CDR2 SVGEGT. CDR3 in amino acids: CASSYSASGANIQYF. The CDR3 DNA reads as TGTGCCAGCAGTTACTCGGCTAGCGGGGCGAACATTCAGTACTTC.

The CDR3 protein is CASSLTGLRSGELFF. The DNA of the CDR3 is TGTGCCAGCAGTTTAACCGGTCTTCGATCCGGGGAGCTGTTTTTT. The chain has TRBV28 and TRBJ2-2; D uncertain. The germline CDR1 and CDR2 sequences are MDHEN and SYDVKM. The CDR3 is 15 residues long. The V and J ends lost 2 bases and 6 bases respectively, with 13 bases between them.

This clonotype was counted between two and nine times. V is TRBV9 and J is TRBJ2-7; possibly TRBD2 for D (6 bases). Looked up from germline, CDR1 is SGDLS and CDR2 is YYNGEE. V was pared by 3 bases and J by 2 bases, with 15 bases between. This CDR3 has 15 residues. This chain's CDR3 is CASSAEREKPYEQYF. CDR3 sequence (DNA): TGTGCCAGCAGCGCGGAACGGGAGAAGCCCTACGAGCAGTACTTC.

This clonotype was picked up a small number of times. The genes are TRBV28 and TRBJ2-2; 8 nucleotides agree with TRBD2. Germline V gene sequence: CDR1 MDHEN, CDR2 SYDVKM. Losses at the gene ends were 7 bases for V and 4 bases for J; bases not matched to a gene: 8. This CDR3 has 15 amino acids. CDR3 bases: TGTGCCAGCAAATTCGGGACTAGGGGCACCGGGGAGCTGTTTTTT. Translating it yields CASKFGTRGTGELFF.